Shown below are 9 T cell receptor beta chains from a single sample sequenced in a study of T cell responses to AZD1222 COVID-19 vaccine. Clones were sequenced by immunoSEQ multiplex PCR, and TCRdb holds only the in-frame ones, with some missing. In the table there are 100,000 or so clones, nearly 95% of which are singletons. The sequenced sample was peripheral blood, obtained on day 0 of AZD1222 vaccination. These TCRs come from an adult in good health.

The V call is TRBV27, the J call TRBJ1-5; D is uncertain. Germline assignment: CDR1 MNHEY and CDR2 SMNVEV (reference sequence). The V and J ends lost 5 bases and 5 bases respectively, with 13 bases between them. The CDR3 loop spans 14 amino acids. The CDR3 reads CASSPSDGDQPQHF. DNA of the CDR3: TGTGCCAGCAGTCCCTCGGACGGGGATCAGCCCCAGCATTTT.

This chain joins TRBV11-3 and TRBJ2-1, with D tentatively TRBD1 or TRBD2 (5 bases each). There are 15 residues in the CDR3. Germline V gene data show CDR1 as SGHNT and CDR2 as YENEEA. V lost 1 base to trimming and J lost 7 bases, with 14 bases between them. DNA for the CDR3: TGTGCCAGCAGCTTAGCAGAGGGGTTGGATAATGAGCAGTTCTTC. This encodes CASSLAEGLDNEQFF.

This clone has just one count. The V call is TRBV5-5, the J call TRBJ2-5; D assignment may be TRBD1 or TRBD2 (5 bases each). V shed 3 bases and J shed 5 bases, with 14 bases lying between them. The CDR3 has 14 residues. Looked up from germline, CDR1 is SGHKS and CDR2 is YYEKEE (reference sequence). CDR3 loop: CASSSSGTPETQYF. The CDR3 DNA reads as TGTGCCAGCAGCTCGTCCGGGACCCCTGAGACCCAGTACTTC.

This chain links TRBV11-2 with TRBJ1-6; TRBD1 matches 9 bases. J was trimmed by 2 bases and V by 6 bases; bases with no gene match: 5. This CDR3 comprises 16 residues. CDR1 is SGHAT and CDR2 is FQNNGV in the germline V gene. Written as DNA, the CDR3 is TGTGCCAGCAGGTTTACAGGGGGCGCCTATAATTCACCCCTCCACTTT. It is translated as CASRFTGGAYNSPLHF.

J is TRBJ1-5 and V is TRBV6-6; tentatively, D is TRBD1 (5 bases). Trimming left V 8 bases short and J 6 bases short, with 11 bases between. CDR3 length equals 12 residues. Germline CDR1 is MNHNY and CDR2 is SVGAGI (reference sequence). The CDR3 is CASGGGSQPQHF. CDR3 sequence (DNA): TGTGCCAGCGGGGGGGGGAGTCAGCCCCAGCATTTT.

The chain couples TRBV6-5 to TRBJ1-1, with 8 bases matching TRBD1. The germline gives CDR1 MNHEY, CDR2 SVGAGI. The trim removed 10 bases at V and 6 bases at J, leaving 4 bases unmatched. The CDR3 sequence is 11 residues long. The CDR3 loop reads CAIHRGAEAFF. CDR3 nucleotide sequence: TGTGCCATCCACAGGGGGGCTGAAGCTTTCTTT.

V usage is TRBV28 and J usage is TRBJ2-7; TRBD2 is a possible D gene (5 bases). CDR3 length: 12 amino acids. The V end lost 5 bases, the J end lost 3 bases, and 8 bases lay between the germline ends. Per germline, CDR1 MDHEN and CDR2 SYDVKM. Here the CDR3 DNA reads TGTGCCAGCAGTCCCCGGGGCTACGAGCAGTACTTC. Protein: CASSPRGYEQYF.

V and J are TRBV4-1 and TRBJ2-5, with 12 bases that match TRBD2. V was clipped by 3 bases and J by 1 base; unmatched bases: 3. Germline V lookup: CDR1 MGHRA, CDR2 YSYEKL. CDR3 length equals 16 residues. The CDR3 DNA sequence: TGCGCCAGCAGCCAGGCTAGCGGGAGGGCCCAAGAGACCCAGTACTTC. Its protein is CASSQASGRAQETQYF.

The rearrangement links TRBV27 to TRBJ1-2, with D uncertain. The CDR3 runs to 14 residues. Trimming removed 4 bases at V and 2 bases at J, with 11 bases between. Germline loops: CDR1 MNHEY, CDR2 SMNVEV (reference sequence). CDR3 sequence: CASSSPYGNYGYTF. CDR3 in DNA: TGTGCCAGCAGTTCCCCCTACGGCAACTATGGCTACACCTTC.